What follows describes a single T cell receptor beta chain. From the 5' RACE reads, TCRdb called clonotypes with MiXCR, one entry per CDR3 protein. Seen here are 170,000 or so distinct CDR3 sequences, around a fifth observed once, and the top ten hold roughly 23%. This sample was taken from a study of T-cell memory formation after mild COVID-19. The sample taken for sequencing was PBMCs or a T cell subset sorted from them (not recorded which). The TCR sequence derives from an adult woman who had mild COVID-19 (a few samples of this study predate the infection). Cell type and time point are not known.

DNA for the CDR3: TGCAGCGTTCTAACCGGTGGCAGCCCGAACACCGGGGAGCTGTTTTTT. Its translation is CSVLTGGSPNTGELFF. The J gene is TRBJ2-2, the V gene TRBV29-1; D gene unclear. The ends were cut back, 5 bases at V and 0 bases at J, with 16 bases in the middle. Germline V CDR1 and CDR2: SQVTM, ANQGSEA. CDR3 length equals 16 residues.